What follows describes a single T cell receptor (beta chain). Primers: 60 Vbeta forward and 13 Jbeta reverse. TCRdb's table, derived via immunoSEQ multiplex PCR, lists solely in-frame clones and lacks some. The profile shows about 140,000 clones, approximately 61% of them singletons. The data derive from a study of cytomegalovirus exposure and HLA in healthy donors. The CDR3 length is 14 residues. The germline CDR1 and CDR2 sequences are SGHRS and YFSETQ. Trimming cost V 2 bases and J 5 bases; bases outside gene matches: 3. The chain couples TRBV5-1 to TRBJ2-3; TRBD2 aligns across 9 bases. This receptor was obtained from a human donor in good health. The sequenced sample consisted of PBMCs. The CDR3 DNA reads TGCGCCAGCAGCTTAATAGCGGGAGAAGATACGCAGTATTTT. Protein product: CASSLIAGEDTQYF.